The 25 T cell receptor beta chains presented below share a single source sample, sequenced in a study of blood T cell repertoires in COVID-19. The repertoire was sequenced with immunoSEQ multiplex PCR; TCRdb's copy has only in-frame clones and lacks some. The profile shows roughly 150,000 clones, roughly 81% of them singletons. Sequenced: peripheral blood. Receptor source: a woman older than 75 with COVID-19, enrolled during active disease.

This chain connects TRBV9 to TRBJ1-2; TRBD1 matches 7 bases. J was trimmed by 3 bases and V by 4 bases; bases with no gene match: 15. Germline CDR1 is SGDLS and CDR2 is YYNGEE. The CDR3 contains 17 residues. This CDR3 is CASSIDETGTVYYGYTF. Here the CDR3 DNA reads TGTGCCAGCAGCATAGACGAGACAGGGACAGTTTACTATGGCTACACCTTC.

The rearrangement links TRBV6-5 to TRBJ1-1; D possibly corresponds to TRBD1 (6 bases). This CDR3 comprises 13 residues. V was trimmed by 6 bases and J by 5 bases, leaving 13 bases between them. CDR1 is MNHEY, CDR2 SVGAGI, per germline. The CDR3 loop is CASSATGYTEAFF. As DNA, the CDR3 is TGTGCCAGCAGCGCTACAGGGTATACTGAAGCTTTCTTT.

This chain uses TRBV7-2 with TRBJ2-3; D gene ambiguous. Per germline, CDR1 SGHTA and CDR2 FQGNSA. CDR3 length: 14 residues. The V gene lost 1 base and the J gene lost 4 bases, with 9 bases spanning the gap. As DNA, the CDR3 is TGTGCCAGCAGCTTAGTCTCGGCGGCAGATACGCAGTATTTT. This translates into CASSLVSAADTQYF.

The CDR3 protein is CASRLAGGSYEQYF. In nucleotides, the CDR3 is TGTGCCAGCAGGTTAGCGGGAGGTTCCTACGAGCAGTACTTC. The V gene is TRBV2, the J gene TRBJ2-7; 10 positions match TRBD2. The CDR3 consists of 14 residues. After removal of 6 bases from V and 1 base from J, the junction contained 3 bases not matched to a gene. Germline values: CDR1 SNHLY, CDR2 FYNNEI.

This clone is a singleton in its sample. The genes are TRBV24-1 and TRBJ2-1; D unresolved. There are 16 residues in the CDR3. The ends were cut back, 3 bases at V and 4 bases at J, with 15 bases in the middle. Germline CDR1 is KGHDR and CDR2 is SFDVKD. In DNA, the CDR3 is TGTGCCACCAGTGATGCCCTGTCCAGCGCGTACAATGAGCAGTTCTTC. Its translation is CATSDALSSAYNEQFF.

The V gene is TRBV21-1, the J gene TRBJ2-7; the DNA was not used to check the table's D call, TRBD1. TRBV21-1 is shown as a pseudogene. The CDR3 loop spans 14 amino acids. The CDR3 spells CASSTDRGNYEQYF. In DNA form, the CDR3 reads TGTGCCAGCAGCACAGACAGGGGGAACTACGAGCAGTACTTC.

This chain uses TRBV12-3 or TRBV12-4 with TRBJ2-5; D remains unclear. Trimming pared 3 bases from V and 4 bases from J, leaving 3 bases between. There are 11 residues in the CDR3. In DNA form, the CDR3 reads TGTGCCAGCAGTTTCCGAGAGACCCAGTACTTC. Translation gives CASSFRETQYF.

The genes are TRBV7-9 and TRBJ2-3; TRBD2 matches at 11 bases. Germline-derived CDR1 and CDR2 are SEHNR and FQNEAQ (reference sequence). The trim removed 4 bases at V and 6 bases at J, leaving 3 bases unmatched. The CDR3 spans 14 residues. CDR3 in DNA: TGTGCCAGCAGCTCTAGCGGGAGGACGGATACGCAGTATTTT. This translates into CASSSSGRTDTQYF.

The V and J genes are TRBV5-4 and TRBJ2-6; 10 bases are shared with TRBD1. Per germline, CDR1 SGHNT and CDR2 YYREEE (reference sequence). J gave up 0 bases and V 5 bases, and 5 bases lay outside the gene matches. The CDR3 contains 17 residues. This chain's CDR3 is CASRAGQGSSGANVLTF. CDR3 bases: TGTGCCAGCAGGGCGGGACAGGGGAGCTCTGGGGCCAACGTCCTGACTTTC.

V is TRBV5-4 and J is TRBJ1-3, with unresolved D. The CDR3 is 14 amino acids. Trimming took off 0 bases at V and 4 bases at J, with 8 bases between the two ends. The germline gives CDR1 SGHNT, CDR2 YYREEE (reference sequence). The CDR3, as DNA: TGTGCCAGCAGCTTGGCCTCCCCCGGAAACACCATATATTTT. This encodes CASSLASPGNTIYF.

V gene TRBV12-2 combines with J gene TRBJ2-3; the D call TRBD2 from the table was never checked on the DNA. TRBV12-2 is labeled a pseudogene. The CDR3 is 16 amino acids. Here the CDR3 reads CASRGLAGAGTDTQYF. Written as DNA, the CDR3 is TGTGCAAGTCGCGGACTAGCGGGAGCGGGCACAGATACGCAGTATTTT.

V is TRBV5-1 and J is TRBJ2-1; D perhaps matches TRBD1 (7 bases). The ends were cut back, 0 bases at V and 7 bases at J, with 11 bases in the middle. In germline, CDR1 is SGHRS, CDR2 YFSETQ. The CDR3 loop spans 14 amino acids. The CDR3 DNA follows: TGCGCCAGCAGCTTGGCGCCAGGGGGGAATGAGCAGTTCTTC. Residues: CASSLAPGGNEQFF. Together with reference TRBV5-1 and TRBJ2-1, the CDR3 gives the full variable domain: KAGVTQTPRYLIKTRGQQVTLSCSPISGHRSVSWYQQTPGQGLQFLFEYFSETQRNKGNFPGRFSGRQFSNSRSEMNVSTLELGDSALYLCASSLAPGGNEQFFGPGTRLTVL.

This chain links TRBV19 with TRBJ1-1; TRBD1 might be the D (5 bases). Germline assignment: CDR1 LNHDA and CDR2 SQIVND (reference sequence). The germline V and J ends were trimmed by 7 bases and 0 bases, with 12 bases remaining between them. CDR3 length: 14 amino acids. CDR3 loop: CASIKRGMNTEAFF. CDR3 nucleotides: TGTGCCAGTATTAAAAGGGGAATGAACACTGAAGCTTTCTTT. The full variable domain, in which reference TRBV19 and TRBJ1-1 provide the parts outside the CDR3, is DGGITQSPKYLFRKEGQNVTLSCEQNLNHDAMYWYRQDPGQGLRLIYYSQIVNDFQKGDIAEGYSVSREKKESFPLTVTSAQKNPTAFYLCASIKRGMNTEAFFGQGTRLTVV.

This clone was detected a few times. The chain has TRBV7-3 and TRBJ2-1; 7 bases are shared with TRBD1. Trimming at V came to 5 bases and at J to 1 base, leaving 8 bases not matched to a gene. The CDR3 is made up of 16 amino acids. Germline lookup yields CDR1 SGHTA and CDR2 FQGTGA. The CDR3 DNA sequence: TGTGCCAGCAGCCAGTTGGGACAGAGTTCCTACAATGAGCAGTTCTTC. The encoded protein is CASSQLGQSSYNEQFF.

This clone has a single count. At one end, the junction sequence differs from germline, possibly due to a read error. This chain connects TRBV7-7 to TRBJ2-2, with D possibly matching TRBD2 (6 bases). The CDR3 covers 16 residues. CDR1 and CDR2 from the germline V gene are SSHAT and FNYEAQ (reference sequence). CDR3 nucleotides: TGTGCTAGCAGCTTAGGGACTTCCCCTAACACCGGGGAGCTGTTTTTT. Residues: CASSLGTSPNTGELFF.

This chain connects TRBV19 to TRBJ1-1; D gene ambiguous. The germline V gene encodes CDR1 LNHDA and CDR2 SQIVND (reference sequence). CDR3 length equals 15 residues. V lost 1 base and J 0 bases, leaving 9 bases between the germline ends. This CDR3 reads CASSIGRRVNTEAFF. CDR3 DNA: TGTGCCAGTAGTATAGGACGTCGGGTGAACACTGAAGCTTTCTTT. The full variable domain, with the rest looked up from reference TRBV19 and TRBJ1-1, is DGGITQSPKYLFRKEGQNVTLSCEQNLNHDAMYWYRQDPGQGLRLIYYSQIVNDFQKGDIAEGYSVSREKKESFPLTVTSAQKNPTAFYLCASSIGRRVNTEAFFGQGTRLTVV.

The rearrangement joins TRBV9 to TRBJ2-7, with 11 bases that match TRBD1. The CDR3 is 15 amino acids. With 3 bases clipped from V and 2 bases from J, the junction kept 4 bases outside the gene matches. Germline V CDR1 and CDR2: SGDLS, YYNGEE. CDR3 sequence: CASSAGQGATYEQYF. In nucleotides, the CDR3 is TGTGCCAGCAGCGCCGGACAGGGGGCTACCTACGAGCAGTACTTC.

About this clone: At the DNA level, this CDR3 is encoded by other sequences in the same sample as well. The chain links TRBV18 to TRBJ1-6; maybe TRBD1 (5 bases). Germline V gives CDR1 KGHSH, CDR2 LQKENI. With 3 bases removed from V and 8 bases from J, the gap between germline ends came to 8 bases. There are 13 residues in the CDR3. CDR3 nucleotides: TGTGCCAGCTCACCCGCGGGGGATTCACCCCTCCACTTT. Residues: CASSPAGDSPLHF.

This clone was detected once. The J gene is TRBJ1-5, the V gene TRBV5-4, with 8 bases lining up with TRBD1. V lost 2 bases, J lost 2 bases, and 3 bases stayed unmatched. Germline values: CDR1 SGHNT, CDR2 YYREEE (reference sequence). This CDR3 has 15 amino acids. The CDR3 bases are TGTGCCAGCAGCTTCGACAGGGGTCGCAATCAGCCCCAGCATTTT. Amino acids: CASSFDRGRNQPQHF. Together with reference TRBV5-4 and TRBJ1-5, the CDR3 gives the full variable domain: ETGVTQSPTHLIKTRGQQVTLRCSSQSGHNTVSWYQQALGQGPQFIFQYYREEENGRGNFPPRFSGLQFPNYSSELNVNALELDDSALYLCASSFDRGRNQPQHFGDGTRLSIL.

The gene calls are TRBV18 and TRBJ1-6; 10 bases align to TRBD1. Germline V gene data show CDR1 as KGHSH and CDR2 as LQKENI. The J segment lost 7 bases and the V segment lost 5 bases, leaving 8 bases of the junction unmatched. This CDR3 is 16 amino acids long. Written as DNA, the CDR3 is TGTGCCAGCTCAGCCGGACAGGGGGGCGAAAATTCACCCCTCCACTTT. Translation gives CASSAGQGGENSPLHF.

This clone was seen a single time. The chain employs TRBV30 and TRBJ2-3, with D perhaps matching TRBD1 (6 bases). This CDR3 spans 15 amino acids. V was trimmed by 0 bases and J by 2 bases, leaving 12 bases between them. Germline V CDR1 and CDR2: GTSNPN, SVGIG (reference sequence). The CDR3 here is CAWSVGGDFTDTQYF. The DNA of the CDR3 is TGTGCCTGGAGTGTAGGGGGTGACTTCACAGATACGCAGTATTTT.

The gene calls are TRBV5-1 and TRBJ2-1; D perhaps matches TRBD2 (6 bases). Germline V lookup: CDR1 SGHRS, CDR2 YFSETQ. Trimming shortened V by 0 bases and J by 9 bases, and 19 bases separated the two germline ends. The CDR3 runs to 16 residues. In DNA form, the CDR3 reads TGCGCCAGCAGCTTGGCGCTAGCCATGGGCGGGATTGAGCAGTTCTTC. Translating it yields CASSLALAMGGIEQFF.

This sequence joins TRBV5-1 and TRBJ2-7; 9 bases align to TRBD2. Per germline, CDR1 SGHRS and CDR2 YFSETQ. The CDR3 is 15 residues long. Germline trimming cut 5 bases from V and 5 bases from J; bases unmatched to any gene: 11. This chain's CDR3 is CASSVAWAGGNEQYF. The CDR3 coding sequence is TGCGCCAGCAGTGTGGCGTGGGCGGGAGGGAACGAGCAGTACTTC.

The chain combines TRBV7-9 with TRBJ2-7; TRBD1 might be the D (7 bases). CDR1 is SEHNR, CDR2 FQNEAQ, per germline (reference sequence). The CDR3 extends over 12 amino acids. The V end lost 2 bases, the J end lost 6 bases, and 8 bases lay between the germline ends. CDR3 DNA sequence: TGTGCCAGCAGCTTACAGGGGGGCGAGCAGTACTTC. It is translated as CASSLQGGEQYF.

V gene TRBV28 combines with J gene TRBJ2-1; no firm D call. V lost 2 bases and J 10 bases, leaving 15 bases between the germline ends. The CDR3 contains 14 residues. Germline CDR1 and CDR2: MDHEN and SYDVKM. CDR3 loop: CASSLGLGAGEQFF. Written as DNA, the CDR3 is TGTGCCAGCAGTTTAGGCCTAGGTGCCGGGGAGCAGTTCTTC. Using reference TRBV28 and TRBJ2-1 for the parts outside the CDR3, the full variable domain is DVKVTQSSRYLVKRTGEKVFLECVQDMDHENMFWYRQDPGLGLRLIYFSYDVKMKEKGDIPEGYSVSREKKERFSLILESASTNQTSMYLCASSLGLGAGEQFFGPGTRLTVL.